The next 16 T cell receptor beta chains were all read from a single sample in a study of T cell repertoires in cytomegalovirus infection. TCRdb itself ran the reads through MiXCR, one entry per CDR3 protein. In the table there are around 260,000 distinct CDR3 sequences, roughly 26% of which are singletons. The specimen was PBMCs. The origin of the receptors is a human donor in good health (CMV status not recorded). Some clones in this sample may be carry-over from other donors' samples.

This clonotype has more than one count but fewer than ten. The gene calls are TRBV7-6 and TRBJ1-2; a possible D gene is TRBD1 (6 bases). CDR3 length: 15 amino acids. Trimming took 2 bases from V and 8 from J, leaving 18 bases between them. The germline V gene has CDR1 SGHVS and CDR2 FNYEAQ. The CDR3 sequence is CASSLRGRGGDGYTF. CDR3 nucleotide sequence: TGTGCCAGCAGCTTAAGGGGCCGGGGGGGCGACGGCTACACCTTC.

The table lists this clonotype with a few counts. The rearrangement uses TRBV5-4 and TRBJ2-2; TRBD2 aligns across 7 bases. The V segment lost 4 bases and the J segment 3 bases; nucleotides outside the gene matches: 9. Germline loops: CDR1 SGHNT, CDR2 YYREEE (reference sequence). This CDR3 is 16 amino acids long. The CDR3 sequence is CASSAGERGHTGELFF. The CDR3 DNA sequence: TGTGCCAGCAGCGCCGGGGAGCGGGGTCACACCGGGGAGCTGTTTTTT.

The gene calls are TRBV6-5 and TRBJ1-1; D is possibly TRBD1 (5 bases). Trimming shortened V by 5 bases and J by 7 bases, and 17 bases separated the two germline ends. Germline V lookup: CDR1 MNHEY, CDR2 SVGAGI. This CDR3 has 14 residues. The CDR3, as DNA: TGTGCCAGCAGTATCCTAGACAGCCAGGGTGAAGCTTTCTTT. Amino acid sequence: CASSILDSQGEAFF.

Ten or more counts support this clonotype. The genes are TRBV7-2 and TRBJ2-2; D is perhaps TRBD2 (6 bases). V was cut by 5 bases and J by 4 bases, with 11 bases left in between. CDR1 is SGHTA and CDR2 is FQGNSA in the germline V gene. CDR3 size: 14 residues. The DNA of the CDR3 is TGTGCCAGCAGCCCTCGGGAGACCACCGGGGAGCTGTTTTTT. It translates to CASSPRETTGELFF.

This chain uses TRBV6-5 with TRBJ2-5; 7 bases are shared with TRBD2. This CDR3 has 14 residues. The ends lost 6 bases at V and 6 bases at J; junction bases unmatched: 10. The V gene's germline CDR1 is MNHEY and CDR2 SVGAGI. The CDR3 DNA reads as TGTGCCAGCAGGAGCGGGGATGATTTAAAGACCCAGTACTTC. Its translation: CASRSGDDLKTQYF.

In this sample, this clonotype turned up many times. The J gene is TRBJ2-1, the V gene TRBV12-3 or TRBV12-4, with D maybe TRBD2 (6 bases). Deletions cut 10 bases from V and 4 bases from J, with 14 bases between. The CDR3 consists of 13 residues. The CDR3 sequence is CAIGREPYNEQFF. The CDR3 DNA reads TGTGCCATCGGTCGGGAGCCATACAATGAGCAGTTCTTC.

The CDR3 sequence is CASRGDDTDTQYF. For the CDR3, the DNA is TGTGCCAGCAGGGGGGACGACACAGATACGCAGTATTTT. This rearrangement joins TRBV6-6 to TRBJ2-3; D tentatively fits TRBD1 or TRBD2 (5 bases each). The CDR3 is 13 amino acids. Germline V gene lookup returns CDR1 MNHNY and CDR2 SVGAGI (reference sequence). Trimming stripped 6 bases from V and 2 bases from J, with 9 bases between.

This rearrangement joins TRBV3-1 to TRBJ1-1; no clear D gene. With 1 base removed from V and 6 bases from J, the gap between germline ends came to 12 bases. Germline V gene sequence: CDR1 LGHDT, CDR2 YNNKEL (reference sequence). The CDR3 has 14 residues. The CDR3 loop reads CASSQVSGGAEAFF. Written as DNA, the CDR3 is TGTGCCAGCAGCCAAGTATCCGGTGGGGCTGAAGCTTTCTTT.

The chain joins TRBV7-2 to TRBJ2-7; 12 bases line up with TRBD1. The CDR3 totals 17 residues. CDR1 and CDR2 (germline): SGHTA, FQGNSA. V gave up 1 base and J gave up 6 bases; unmatched junction bases: 10. The CDR3 region is CASSLEVAGTGGLEQYF. The CDR3, as DNA: TGTGCCAGCAGCTTAGAGGTCGCCGGGACAGGGGGCCTCGAGCAGTACTTC.

The sample holds many counts of this clonotype. This chain uses TRBV7-9 with TRBJ2-5, with 14 bases identical to TRBD2. CDR1 is SEHNR and CDR2 is FQNEAQ in the germline V gene (reference sequence). V lost 5 bases and J lost 4; bases outside the gene matches: 3. This CDR3 comprises 15 residues. The CDR3 spells CASSDGLAGGETQYF. Written as DNA, the CDR3 is TGTGCCAGCAGCGATGGACTAGCGGGAGGAGAGACCCAGTACTTC.

The genes are TRBV28 and TRBJ1-1; D might be TRBD1 (5 bases). Germline-derived CDR1 and CDR2 are MDHEN and SYDVKM. V was shortened by 5 bases and J by 1 base, with 14 bases between the two germline ends. The CDR3 consists of 15 residues. The CDR3: CASSVWGRANTEAFF. The CDR3, as DNA: TGTGCCAGCAGTGTTTGGGGACGGGCGAACACTGAAGCTTTCTTT. The whole variable domain, remainder taken from reference TRBV28 and TRBJ1-1, is DVKVTQSSRYLVKRTGEKVFLECVQDMDHENMFWYRQDPGLGLRLIYFSYDVKMKEKGDIPEGYSVSREKKERFSLILESASTNQTSMYLCASSVWGRANTEAFFGQGTRLTVV.

J is TRBJ2-5 and V is TRBV2, with 10 bases lining up with TRBD2. Trimming removed 3 bases from V and 3 bases from J; junction bases left unmatched: 4. Germline CDR1 and CDR2: SNHLY and FYNNEI. This CDR3 comprises 15 residues. The CDR3 protein is CASSDALAGKETQYF. The CDR3 DNA reads as TGTGCCAGCAGTGATGCACTAGCGGGGAAAGAGACCCAGTACTTC.

The chain uses TRBV30 and TRBJ1-6; D is ambiguous. CDR1 and CDR2 from the germline V gene are GTSNPN and SVGIG (reference sequence). V lost 7 bases to trimming and J lost 7 bases, with 11 bases between them. The CDR3 runs to 12 residues. CDR3 DNA: TGTGCCTATGAAATTCGGAATTCACCCCTCCACTTT. Translation gives CAYEIRNSPLHF.

DNA for the CDR3: TGTGCCAGCAGTTTATTCGGGGTGGGAGATACGCAGTATTTT. As protein: CASSLFGVGDTQYF. The chain uses TRBV28 and TRBJ2-3; perhaps TRBD2 as D (5 bases). V dropped 1 base and J dropped 5 bases, with 10 bases sitting between them. CDR3 length: 14 residues. Per the germline V gene, CDR1 is MDHEN and CDR2 is SYDVKM. Supplemented by reference TRBV28 and TRBJ2-3, the full variable domain reads DVKVTQSSRYLVKRTGEKVFLECVQDMDHENMFWYRQDPGLGLRLIYFSYDVKMKEKGDIPEGYSVSREKKERFSLILESASTNQTSMYLCASSLFGVGDTQYFGPGTRLTVL.

This clonotype was counted ten times or more. The chain has TRBV7-2 and TRBJ1-4; D not certain. CDR3 length: 14 residues. Germline V gives CDR1 SGHTA, CDR2 FQGNSA. Trimming shortened V by 7 bases and J by 7 bases, and 16 bases separated the two germline ends. The CDR3 DNA follows: TGTGCCAGCAACCCGACGGGGAGTGGTGAAAAACTGTTTTTT. Protein sequence: CASNPTGSGEKLFF.

The gene calls are TRBV7-6 and TRBJ2-1, with TRBD2 matching 7 bases. Germline V gene lookup returns CDR1 SGHVS and CDR2 FNYEAQ. V dropped 5 bases and J dropped 3; count of bases not matched to a gene: 1. The CDR3 is made up of 13 amino acids. The CDR3 loop is CASSRDYYNEQFF. The CDR3 DNA follows: TGTGCCAGCAGCAGGGACTACTACAATGAGCAGTTCTTC.